Each of the 5 T cell receptor beta chains below was sequenced from the same sample in a study of blood T cells in healthy people across ages. Using a J-beta primer mix together with a sample-barcoded 5' primer, a second PCR was run for roughly 6 to 11 cycles. TCRdb re-called the 5' RACE reads through MiXCR, storing one row per CDR3 protein. The sample has 1.5 million to 2 million distinct CDR3 sequences, about two fifths seen once. Sequenced input: blood. These receptors originate from a human donor in good health.

The table lists this clonotype with a few counts. The chain carries TRBV4-1 and TRBJ1-5; D ambiguous. Trimming shortened V by 1 base and J by 5 bases, and 6 bases separated the two germline ends. This CDR3 is 13 amino acids long. Per germline, CDR1 MGHRA and CDR2 YSYEKL. CDR3 bases: TGCGCCAGCAGCCAAGTGTTGGATCAGCCCCAGCATTTT. This codes for CASSQVLDQPQHF.

The gene calls are TRBV20-1 and TRBJ2-3; a possible D gene is TRBD1 (7 bases). Germline V gene sequence: CDR1 DFQATT, CDR2 SNEGSKA (reference sequence). The ends were cut back, 2 bases at V and 2 bases at J, with 11 bases in the middle. CDR3 length: 14 residues. CDR3: CSARPGGNTDTQYF. The CDR3 DNA reads as TGCAGTGCTAGACCAGGGGGGAACACAGATACGCAGTATTTT.

The rearrangement uses TRBV7-6 and TRBJ2-1; unclear D gene. Per the germline V gene, CDR1 is SGHVS and CDR2 is FNYEAQ. V dropped 3 bases and J dropped 6 bases, with 21 bases sitting between them. The CDR3 sequence is 17 residues long. The CDR3 spells CASSFLEPTFSPNEQFF. The CDR3 DNA follows: TGTGCCAGCAGCTTCCTGGAACCGACCTTCTCACCCAATGAGCAGTTCTTC.

V is TRBV19 and J is TRBJ1-5; no firm D call. The germline V gene encodes CDR1 LNHDA and CDR2 SQIVND (reference sequence). V was pared by 4 bases and J by 5 bases, with 15 bases between. This CDR3 spans 15 amino acids. CDR3 protein: CASSTAAQPHQPQHF. CDR3 bases: TGTGCCAGTAGTACCGCGGCTCAACCCCATCAGCCCCAGCATTTT. The full variable domain, with the rest looked up from reference TRBV19 and TRBJ1-5, is DGGITQSPKYLFRKEGQNVTLSCEQNLNHDAMYWYRQDPGQGLRLIYYSQIVNDFQKGDIAEGYSVSREKKESFPLTVTSAQKNPTAFYLCASSTAAQPHQPQHFGDGTRLSIL.

The genes are TRBV4-2 and TRBJ1-2, with no clear D. Germline CDR1 reads LGHNA; CDR2 reads YNFKEQ. The CDR3 length is 14 residues. Trimming took off 2 bases at V and 2 bases at J, with 9 bases between the two ends. The CDR3 sequence is CASSQNKRNYGYTF. The CDR3 DNA reads as TGTGCCAGCAGCCAAAACAAACGAAACTATGGCTACACCTTC.